This T cell receptor (beta chain) stems from a study of beta chain features in type 1 diabetes. Study results and limitations: Researchers report that Type 1 diabetes patients had moderately but significantly shorter TCRB CDR3s across all four CD4+ subsets. A potential influence of HLA type upon TCRB rearrangement remained unresolved herein.

Investigators reverse transcribed all isolated RNA, so they sequenced expressed TCRB transcripts. Here immunoSEQ multiplex PCR was the method, and the copy in TCRdb shows in-frame clones only, minus some. The table includes about 140,000 clones, more than 10% detected once. The CDR3 is 12 residues long. From germline, CDR1 is MGHDK and CDR2 SYGVNS. V was trimmed by 1 base and J by 10 bases, leaving 8 bases between them. With regard to this clone: Its antigen is unidentified.

This chain connects TRBV25-1 to TRBJ2-1, with no clear D. What was sequenced was central memory CD4+ T cells from blood. The TCR was taken from a young man with type 1 diabetes. The CDR3 region is CASSELRREQFF. Here the CDR3 DNA reads TGTGCCAGCAGTGAATTGAGGCGAGAGCAGTTCTTC.